The 31 T cell receptor beta chains in this list originate from one sample, sequenced in a study of vaccination and CD4 T cells after COVID-19. Time point indicated: late sampling 161 to 241 days after vaccination in a few convalescent patients. TCRdb fed the PCR reads into MiXCR, producing one record per CDR3 protein. The sample has approximately 29,000 distinct CDR3 sequences; roughly 50% are singletons. This sample comprised CD4+ T cells from blood, obtained about 7 months after SARS-CoV-2 vaccination. The source of these receptors is a human donor who had recovered from COVID-19.

The CDR3: CASRWGRERSYEQYF. CDR3 coding DNA: TGTGCCAGCAGGTGGGGGCGGGAGCGTTCCTACGAGCAGTACTTC. The genes are TRBV2 and TRBJ2-7, with a possible D match to TRBD2 (7 bases). The V gene's germline CDR1 is SNHLY and CDR2 FYNNEI. CDR3 length equals 15 residues. Trimming shortened V by 6 bases and J by 1 base, and 16 bases separated the two germline ends.

The CDR3 spells CATSATTSGGGNEQFF. The CDR3 DNA sequence: TGTGCCACCAGTGCTACGACTAGCGGGGGGGGGAATGAGCAGTTCTTC. J is TRBJ2-1 and V is TRBV24-1; TRBD2 matches 14 bases. The CDR3 has 16 residues. V shed 5 bases, J shed 7 bases, and the junction held 6 bases outside the gene matches. CDR1 is KGHDR, CDR2 SFDVKD, per germline.

The J gene is TRBJ2-6, the V gene TRBV28, with D tentatively TRBD1 (7 bases). This CDR3 has 19 amino acids. Germline CDR1 is MDHEN and CDR2 is SYDVKM. V lost 5 bases and J lost 0, with 20 bases in between. The CDR3 DNA follows: TGTGCCAGCAGTCACTACAGGGGACTGACTGACTCTGGGGCCAACGTCCTGACTTTC. Protein product: CASSHYRGLTDSGANVLTF.

This clonotype was observed a handful of times. The gene calls are TRBV7-3 and TRBJ2-1; 7 nucleotides agree with TRBD1. This CDR3 comprises 15 residues. Germline-derived CDR1 and CDR2 are SGHTA and FQGTGA. V was clipped by 5 bases and J by 4 bases; unmatched bases: 8. CDR3 DNA: TGTGCCAGCAGCCCCGAGGGGGCAGGGTACAATGAGCAGTTCTTC. Its translation is CASSPEGAGYNEQFF. Drawing the rest from reference TRBV7-3 and TRBJ2-1, the complete variable domain is GAGVSQTPSNKVTEKGKYVELRCDPISGHTALYWYRQSLGQGPEFLIYFQGTGAADDSGLPNDRFFAVRPEGSVSTLKIQRTERGDSAVYLCASSPEGAGYNEQFFGPGTRLTVL.

V gene TRBV20-1 combines with J gene TRBJ2-2; unclear D gene. Germline CDR1 is DFQATT and CDR2 is SNEGSKA (reference sequence). The CDR3 extends over 15 amino acids. V was cut by 5 bases and J by 5 bases, with 18 bases left in between. CDR3 residues: CSAPTPSGGTGELFF. CDR3 in DNA: TGCAGTGCTCCGACACCCTCAGGTGGGACCGGGGAGCTGTTTTTT.

About this clonotype itself: The DNA is omitted, as the CDR3 cannot be located on it reliably, and the CDR3 follows TCRdb's listing. The rearrangement uses TRBV7-5 and TRBJ2-7; the D call of TRBD2 is as the table states it, not checked on the DNA. TRBV7-5 is listed as a pseudogene. Ends included, the CDR3 has 19 residues. The CDR3 sequence: CISVSEAHRLAGGPYEQYF.

V and J are TRBV6-2 or TRBV6-3 and TRBJ2-3, with 7 positions matching TRBD2. Per germline, CDR1 MNHEY and CDR2 SVGEGT. The CDR3 length is 16 residues. The J segment lost 5 bases and the V segment lost 6 bases, leaving 14 bases of the junction unmatched. This CDR3 reads CASREAGVWSGDTQYF. The CDR3 coding sequence is TGTGCCAGCAGAGAGGCGGGAGTATGGTCGGGAGATACGCAGTATTTT.

In its sample, this clonotype was seen a few times. V usage is TRBV28 and J usage is TRBJ2-5; a weak D match, TRBD2 (6 bases). There are 16 residues in the CDR3. The germline CDR1 and CDR2 sequences are MDHEN and SYDVKM. V gave up 6 bases and J gave up 5 bases, with 22 bases separating them. This CDR3 reads CASSRHGRRGRETQYF. In nucleotides, the CDR3 is TGTGCCAGCAGCAGACACGGACGGAGGGGAAGGGAGACCCAGTACTTC. Drawing the rest from reference TRBV28 and TRBJ2-5, the complete variable domain is DVKVTQSSRYLVKRTGEKVFLECVQDMDHENMFWYRQDPGLGLRLIYFSYDVKMKEKGDIPEGYSVSREKKERFSLILESASTNQTSMYLCASSRHGRRGRETQYFGPGTRLLVL.

This clonotype was picked up a small number of times. V and J are TRBV7-9 and TRBJ1-6; D uncertain. V was trimmed by 1 base and J by 10 bases, leaving 8 bases between them. The CDR3 runs 13 residues. CDR1 and CDR2 (germline): SEHNR, FQNEAQ (reference sequence). The DNA of the CDR3 is TGTGCCAGCAGCTTAGGGCCGGAGTCACCCCTCCACTTT. This gives the protein CASSLGPESPLHF.

The J gene is TRBJ2-7, the V gene TRBV7-2, with unresolved D. Germline CDR1 reads SGHTA; CDR2 reads FQGNSA. The CDR3 has 14 amino acids. Trimming stripped 7 bases from V and 0 bases from J, with 13 bases between. The CDR3 is CASTTDIRSYEQYF. CDR3 bases: TGTGCCAGCACCACCGACATACGCTCCTACGAGCAGTACTTC. Full variable domain (missing parts from reference TRBV7-2 and TRBJ2-7): GAGVSQSPSNKVTEKGKDVELRCDPISGHTALYWYRQSLGQGLEFLIYFQGNSAPDKSGLPSDRFSAERTGGSVSTLTIQRTQQEDSAVYLCASTTDIRSYEQYFGPGTRLTVT.

This clonotype was detected a few times. The chain uses TRBV7-8 and TRBJ1-5; no firm D call. The CDR3 contains 15 residues. Germline V gene data show CDR1 as SGHVS and CDR2 as FQNEAQ. Trimming took 3 bases from V and 2 from J, leaving 11 bases between them. The CDR3 bases are TGTGCCAGCAGCTTTTCTGGAGGAGGCAATCAGCCCCAGCATTTT. Its translation: CASSFSGGGNQPQHF.

The chain combines TRBV6-2 or TRBV6-3 with TRBJ1-2, with D uncertain. The V gene's germline CDR1 is MNHEY and CDR2 SVGEGT. Between the trimmed V and J ends, which lost 4 bases and 10 bases, there was a span of 16 bases. There are 13 residues in the CDR3. CDR3 sequence (DNA): TGTGCCAGCAGTTCCCAGCAGGAATATCTCTACACCTTC. Its translation: CASSSQQEYLYTF.

The chain joins TRBV5-4 to TRBJ2-5, with D uncertain. Per the germline V gene, CDR1 is SGHNT and CDR2 is YYREEE (reference sequence). Trimming took 2 bases from V and 2 from J, leaving 10 bases between them. The CDR3 totals 14 residues. DNA of the CDR3: TGTGCCAGCAGCTTCTATAACTCTCAAGAGACCCAGTACTTC. Its protein product is CASSFYNSQETQYF.

This sequence joins TRBV20-1 and TRBJ2-1; possible D gene TRBD2, 5 bases. Germline V lookup: CDR1 DFQATT, CDR2 SNEGSKA (reference sequence). V was trimmed by 3 bases and J by 7 bases, leaving 22 bases between them. This CDR3 is 16 amino acids long. This chain's CDR3 is CSASPGDRIRGNEQFF. The CDR3 nucleotides read TGCAGTGCTAGCCCTGGTGACCGGATCCGGGGAAATGAGCAGTTCTTC.

The rearrangement links TRBV5-1 to TRBJ2-5; D is unclear. The CDR3 totals 12 residues. Between the trimmed V and J ends, which lost 1 base and 6 bases, there was a span of 7 bases. Germline lookup yields CDR1 SGHRS and CDR2 YFSETQ. CDR3: CASSLWRQTQYF. The DNA for the CDR3 is TGCGCCAGCAGCTTGTGGCGGCAGACCCAGTACTTC.

The chain is built from TRBV28 and TRBJ2-5; D not certain. This CDR3 comprises 13 residues. V lost 11 bases to trimming and J lost 4 bases, with 17 bases between them. Germline values: CDR1 MDHEN, CDR2 SYDVKM. The CDR3 protein is CARNQWARETQYF. The CDR3 DNA follows: TGTGCCCGCAATCAATGGGCCCGAGAGACCCAGTACTTC.

This clonotype occurred a few times. The chain uses TRBV25-1 and TRBJ1-6; 7 bases are shared with TRBD1. This CDR3 spans 14 amino acids. Germline CDR1 reads MGHDK; CDR2 reads SYGVNS. V lost 9 bases and J lost 7; bases outside the gene matches: 9. The CDR3 DNA reads as TGTGCCAGTAAACTGTGGGACAGCAATTCACCCCTCCACTTT. It specifies CASKLWDSNSPLHF. Variable domain in full (rest from reference TRBV25-1 and TRBJ1-6): EADIYQTPRYLVIGTGKKITLECSQTMGHDKMYWYQQDPGMELHLIHYSYGVNSTEKGDLSSESTVSRIRTEHFPLTLESARPSHTSQYLCASKLWDSNSPLHFGNGTRLTVT.

This clonotype was picked up a small number of times. The chain links TRBV27 to TRBJ2-5; D may be TRBD2 (6 bases). V was pared by 2 bases and J by 7 bases, with 14 bases between. The CDR3 consists of 14 residues. The germline V gene encodes CDR1 MNHEY and CDR2 SMNVEV (reference sequence). CDR3 residues: CASSLAGRTGTQYF. The CDR3 DNA is TGTGCCAGCAGTTTAGCGGGGAGAACTGGGACCCAGTACTTC.

The V gene is TRBV10-3, the J gene TRBJ2-3; D is unresolved. With 4 bases removed from V and 1 base from J, the gap between germline ends came to 9 bases. CDR1 is ENHRY, CDR2 SYGVKD, per germline. This CDR3 region has 14 residues. CDR3 region: CAISGAGGTDTQYF. CDR3 DNA sequence: TGTGCCATCAGTGGGGCAGGCGGCACAGATACGCAGTATTTT.

This clonotype was recorded a few times. The rearrangement links TRBV20-1 to TRBJ2-5; tentative D call: TRBD2 (5 bases). The CDR3 spans 16 residues. Germline CDR1 and CDR2: DFQATT and SNEGSKA (reference sequence). The germline V and J ends were trimmed by 0 bases and 4 bases, with 18 bases remaining between them. DNA of the CDR3: TGCAGTGCTAGAGATTTGGCCCGAGGGCTGCGAGAGACCCAGTACTTC. Its translation is CSARDLARGLRETQYF.

V usage is TRBV2 and J usage is TRBJ2-7; 9 bases agree with TRBD2. With 4 bases clipped from V and 2 bases from J, the junction kept 12 bases outside the gene matches. From germline, CDR1 is SNHLY and CDR2 FYNNEI. The CDR3 has 17 residues. CDR3: CASSAGSGRSSTYEQYF. Here the CDR3 DNA reads TGTGCCAGCAGTGCTGGTAGCGGGAGAAGCAGCACCTACGAGCAGTACTTC.

This clonotype was seen only a few times. The V call is TRBV7-9, the J call TRBJ2-5; D is perhaps TRBD1 or TRBD2 (6 bases each). Between the trimmed V and J ends, which lost 7 bases and 5 bases, there was a span of 17 bases. Germline values: CDR1 SEHNR, CDR2 FQNEAQ (reference sequence). The length of the CDR3 is 14 residues. The CDR3 protein is CASTERGVTETQYF. DNA for the CDR3: TGTGCCAGCACCGAGAGGGGGGTAACTGAGACCCAGTACTTC.

The V gene is TRBV20-1, the J gene TRBJ1-2, with 9 bases that match TRBD1. Germline V CDR1 and CDR2: DFQATT, SNEGSKA (reference sequence). The CDR3 is 15 residues long. Trimming cost V 0 bases and J 2 bases; bases outside gene matches: 4. Here the CDR3 DNA reads TGCAGTGCTAGAGACTCGGACAGGGGCAACTATGGCTACACCTTC. Translated, it gives CSARDSDRGNYGYTF.

The chain joins TRBV6-2 or TRBV6-3 to TRBJ2-5; 7 bases map to TRBD2. Germline CDR1 reads MNHEY; CDR2 reads SVGEGT. The V segment lost 2 bases and the J segment 4 bases; nucleotides outside the gene matches: 1. CDR3 length: 13 amino acids. The CDR3 DNA reads TGTGCCAGCAGTTACGTAGCGGGAGAGACCCAGTACTTC. Encoded protein: CASSYVAGETQYF.

The gene calls are TRBV28 and TRBJ1-3; 7 nucleotides align to TRBD1. The CDR3 consists of 14 residues. Germline CDR1 and CDR2: MDHEN and SYDVKM. V gave up 3 bases and J gave up 2 bases; unmatched junction bases: 1. CDR3 residues: CASSLGTAGNTIYF. CDR3 nucleotide sequence: TGTGCCAGCAGTTTGGGGACAGCTGGAAACACCATATATTTT. Complete variable domain (other parts from reference TRBV28 and TRBJ1-3): DVKVTQSSRYLVKRTGEKVFLECVQDMDHENMFWYRQDPGLGLRLIYFSYDVKMKEKGDIPEGYSVSREKKERFSLILESASTNQTSMYLCASSLGTAGNTIYFGEGSWLTVV.

This chain uses TRBV7-2 with TRBJ2-3; possible D gene TRBD2, 5 bases. The CDR3 is 14 amino acids. Trimming stripped 5 bases from V and 0 bases from J, with 9 bases between. Looked up from germline, CDR1 is SGHTA and CDR2 is FQGNSA. CDR3 coding DNA: TGTGCCAGCAGCCCCGGGAAAAGCACAGATACGCAGTATTTT. Protein product: CASSPGKSTDTQYF.

J is TRBJ1-2 and V is TRBV5-1, with 9 bases identical to TRBD1. Trimming cost V 4 bases and J 2 bases; bases outside gene matches: 3. Germline CDR1 SGHRS, CDR2 YFSETQ. The CDR3 runs 14 residues. CDR3 DNA sequence: TGCGCCAGCAGCCAAACAGGGGGCAACTATGGCTACACCTTC. Translating it yields CASSQTGGNYGYTF.

The table lists this clonotype with a few counts. The V and J genes are TRBV7-9 and TRBJ2-7, with unresolved D. CDR1 and CDR2 (germline): SEHNR, FQNEAQ (reference sequence). Trimming took 9 bases from V and 4 from J, leaving 19 bases between them. CDR3 length: 14 amino acids. CDR3 nucleotide sequence: TGTGCCAGTTCCGGACCGGCAGGAAATTACGAGCAGTACTTC. It is translated as CASSGPAGNYEQYF.

On this clonotype: The junction departs from the called germline gene at one end, perhaps through a read error. V and J are TRBV7-2 and TRBJ2-1; D remains unclear. Looked up from germline, CDR1 is SGHTA and CDR2 is FQGNSA. The CDR3 extends over 13 amino acids. In DNA form, the CDR3 reads TGTGCCAGCAGCTTATGGTACTACAATGAGCGGTTCTTC. This encodes CASSLWYYNERFF.

The J gene is TRBJ1-1, the V gene TRBV29-1; the D is unclear. The CDR3 totals 11 residues. In germline, CDR1 is SQVTM, CDR2 ANQGSEA. The V end lost 6 bases, the J end lost 8 bases, and 13 bases lay between the germline ends. In DNA form, the CDR3 reads TGCAGCGTCGGACGGAAATACGAAGCTTTCTTT. Residues: CSVGRKYEAFF.

The rearrangement joins TRBV15 to TRBJ2-1; the D gene is possibly TRBD2 (6 bases). V lost 6 bases, J lost 7 bases, and 16 bases lay in between. The CDR3 extends over 14 amino acids. The germline CDR1 and CDR2 sequences are LNHNV and YYDKDF (reference sequence). As DNA, the CDR3 is TGTGCCACCAGGGTATGGGGAGGAGAAAATGAGCAGTTCTTC. It yields the protein CATRVWGGENEQFF.